The sequence of this T cell receptor beta chain was determined in a study of T cells after yellow fever vaccination. To note about this clonotype: The antigen is undetermined. At one end, the junction sequence differs from germline, possibly due to a read error.

The study made its TCR cDNA through 5'RACE template switching. That step introduced a universal primer site along with UMIs. TCRdb reanalysed the 5' RACE reads using MiXCR and keeps one entry per CDR3 protein. The sample yields about 120,000 distinct CDR3 sequences, roughly 7.2% seen once. Study observations and caveats: On re-exposure, the response was weaker but peaked faster, at day 5 versus 15. The CD4 and CD8 compartments had a small share of their clonotypes in common.

Germline V lookup: CDR1 DFQATT, CDR2 SNEGSKA (reference sequence). The CDR3 sequence is 16 residues long. Sample: CD4+ T cells sorted from PBMCs, taken about 49 days after the first yellow fever vaccination. This sequence originates from a man younger than 35 who received the YFV17D yellow fever vaccine. This rearrangement joins TRBV20-1 to TRBJ1-5; 8 nucleotides align to TRBD1. The CDR3 DNA reads as TGCTGTGCTAGAGATCCTAGGACAGGGCACAATCAGCCCCAGCATTTT. This translates into CCARDPRTGHNQPQHF.